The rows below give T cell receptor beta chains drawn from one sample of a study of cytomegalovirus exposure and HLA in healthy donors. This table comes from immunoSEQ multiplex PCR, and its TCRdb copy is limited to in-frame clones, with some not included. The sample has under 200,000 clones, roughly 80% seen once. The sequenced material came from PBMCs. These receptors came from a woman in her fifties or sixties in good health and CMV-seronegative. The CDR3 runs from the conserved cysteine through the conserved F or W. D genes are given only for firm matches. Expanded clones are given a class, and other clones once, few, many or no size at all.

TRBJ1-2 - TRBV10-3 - CAVSEPGEGYTF TGTGCCGTCAGTGAGCCCGGGGAGGGCTACACCTTC
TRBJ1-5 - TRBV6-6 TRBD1 CASSSGTGGGNQPQHF TGTGCCAGCAGCTCCGGGACAGGGGGCGGCAATCAGCCCCAGCATTTT
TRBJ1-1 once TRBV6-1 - CASSEQQRNTEAFF TGTGCCAGCAGTGAACAACAGAGGAACACTGAAGCTTTCTTT
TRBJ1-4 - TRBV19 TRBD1 CASSRDRLREKLFF TGTGCCAGTAGTCGGGACAGGCTACGGGAAAAACTGTTTTTT
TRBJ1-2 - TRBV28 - CASSPQGFYGYTF TGTGCCAGCAGTCCCCAGGGATTTTATGGCTACACCTTC
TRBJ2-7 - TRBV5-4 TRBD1 CASSLGQGADEQYF TGTGCCAGCAGCTTGGGGCAGGGGGCGGACGAGCAGTACTTC
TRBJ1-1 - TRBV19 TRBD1 CASSAGQGRTEAFF TGTGCCAGTAGTGCGGGACAGGGTAGGACTGAAGCTTTCTTT
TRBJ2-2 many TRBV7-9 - CASSSDREVTGELFF TGTGCCAGCAGCTCCGACAGGGAGGTGACCGGGGAGCTGTTTTTT
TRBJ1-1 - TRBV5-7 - CASSWPCGGQNTEAFF TGTGCCAGCAGCTGGCCTTGCGGGGGGCAGAACACTGAAGCTTTCTTT
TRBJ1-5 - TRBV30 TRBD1 CAWSQGGDQPQHF TGTGCCTGGTCTCAGGGGGGCGATCAGCCCCAGCATTTT
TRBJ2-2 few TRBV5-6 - CASSFVEAGELFF TGTGCCAGCAGCTTCGTAGAGGCCGGGGAGCTGTTTTTT
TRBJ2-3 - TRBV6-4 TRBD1 CASSPGQGGTDTQYF TGTGCCAGCAGTCCCGGACAGGGAGGCACAGATACGCAGTATTTT